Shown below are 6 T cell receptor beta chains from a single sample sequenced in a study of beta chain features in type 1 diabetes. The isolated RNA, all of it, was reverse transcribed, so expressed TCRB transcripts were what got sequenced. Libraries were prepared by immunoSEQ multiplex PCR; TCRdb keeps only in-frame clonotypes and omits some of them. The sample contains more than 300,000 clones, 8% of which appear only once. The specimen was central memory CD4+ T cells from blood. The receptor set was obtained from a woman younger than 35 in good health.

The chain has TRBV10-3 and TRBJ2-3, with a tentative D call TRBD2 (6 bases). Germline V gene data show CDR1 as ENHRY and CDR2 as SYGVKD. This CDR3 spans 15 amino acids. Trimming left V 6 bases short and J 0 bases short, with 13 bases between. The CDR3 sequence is CAIREGGTSTDTQYF. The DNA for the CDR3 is TGTGCCATCAGGGAGGGCGGGACGAGCACAGATACGCAGTATTTT.

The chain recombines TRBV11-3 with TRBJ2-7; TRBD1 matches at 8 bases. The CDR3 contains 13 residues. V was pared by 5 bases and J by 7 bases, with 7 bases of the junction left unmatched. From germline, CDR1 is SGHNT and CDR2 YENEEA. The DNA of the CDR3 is TGTGCCAGCAGCCCGTGGACAGGGCGGGAGCAGTACTTC. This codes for CASSPWTGREQYF.

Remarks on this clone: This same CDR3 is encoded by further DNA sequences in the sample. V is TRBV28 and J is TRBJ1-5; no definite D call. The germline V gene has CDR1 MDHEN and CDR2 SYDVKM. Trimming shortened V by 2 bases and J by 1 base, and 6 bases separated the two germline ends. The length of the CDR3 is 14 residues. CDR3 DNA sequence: TGTGCCAGCAGTTTACGGCGGAGCAATCAGCCCCAGCATTTT. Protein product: CASSLRRSNQPQHF.

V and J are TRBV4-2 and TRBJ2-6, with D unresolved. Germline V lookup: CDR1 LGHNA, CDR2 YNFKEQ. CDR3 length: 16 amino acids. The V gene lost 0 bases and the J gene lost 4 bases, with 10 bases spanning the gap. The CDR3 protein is CASSQDGSHGANVLTF. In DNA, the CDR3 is TGTGCCAGCAGCCAAGACGGCAGCCACGGGGCCAACGTCCTGACTTTC.

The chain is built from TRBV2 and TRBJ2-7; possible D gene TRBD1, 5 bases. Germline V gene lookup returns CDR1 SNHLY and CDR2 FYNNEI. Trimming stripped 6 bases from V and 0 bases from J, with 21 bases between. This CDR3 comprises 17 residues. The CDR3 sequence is CASRQNLDRYLSYEQYF. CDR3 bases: TGTGCCAGCAGACAAAACTTAGACAGATACCTCTCCTACGAGCAGTACTTC.

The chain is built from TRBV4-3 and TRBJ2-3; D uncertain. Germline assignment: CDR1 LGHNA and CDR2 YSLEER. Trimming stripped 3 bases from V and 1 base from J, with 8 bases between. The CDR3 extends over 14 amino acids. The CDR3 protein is CASSHDFRTDTQYF. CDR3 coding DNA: TGCGCCAGCAGCCATGATTTCCGCACAGATACGCAGTATTTT.